The subject of this entry is one T cell receptor (beta chain). Its target is unknown. The CDR3 has 13 residues. Trimming stripped 0 bases from V and 5 bases from J, with 7 bases between. Germline lookup yields CDR1 SGHDT and CDR2 YYEEEE. This sample is part of a study of cytomegalovirus exposure and HLA in healthy donors. As for the study in general: There were 117 million unique TCR beta sequences, drawn from roughly 200 million T cells, in an earlier analysis.

Primers for the PCR totalled 60 Vbeta and 13 Jbeta. The method was immunoSEQ multiplex PCR; TCRdb's version includes in-frame clones alone and lacks a portion of them. This table has some 100,000 clones, around 80% appearing once. General study results and limits: For most TCR sequences rarity was the rule, although some public TCRs occurred in many donors. When the data were analyzed later, several of the most significant clusters appeared to be linked to common viral pathogens. Later on, an analysis showed TCR association rates differing by HLA locus, with DRB1 the most and HLA-C the fewest.

Sequenced sample: PBMCs. The chain couples TRBV5-6 to TRBJ2-3; possibly TRBD2 for D (5 bases). The TCR comes from a woman under 30 in good health and CMV-seronegative. The CDR3, as DNA: TGTGCCAGCAGCTTGGGACTAATAGATACGCAGTATTTT. The encoded protein is CASSLGLIDTQYF.